This record looks at one T cell receptor (beta chain) sequence and its context. These data are taken from a study of T cell changes during pregnancy in multiple sclerosis. CDR1 MRHNA and CDR2 SNTAGT come from the germline V gene. The CDR3 consists of 16 residues. V lost 0 bases to trimming and J lost 3 bases, with 12 bases between them. TCRdb keeps only in-frame clones here, not all; method: immunoSEQ multiplex PCR. The repertoire holds around 62,000 clones, with around 90% as singletons. This specimen was peripheral blood, taken in the second trimester of pregnancy. This TCR was sampled from a female donor in good health, enrolled as a control in a pregnancy study. The chain is built from TRBV6-4 and TRBJ2-1; tentatively, D is TRBD2 (6 bases). In nucleotides, the CDR3 is TGTGCCAGCAGTGACTCCAATCGCGGGGACTACAATGAGCAGTTCTTC. It codes for CASSDSNRGDYNEQFF.